The 4 T cell receptor beta chains reported below all come from one sample, sequenced in a study of molecular identifiers for immune sequencing clone quantification. TCRdb itself ran the PCR reads through MiXCR, one entry per CDR3 protein. The sample shows about 89,000 distinct CDR3 sequences, roughly 19% of them seen only once. Sequenced material: naive CD8+ T cells from blood, with Jurkat cell RNA spiked in. Subset: FACS-sorted CD8+CD4-CCR7+CD45RA+ naive T cells. These TCRs come from a human donor in good health. Some libraries in this study had Jurkat cell RNA spiked in.

This clonotype showed up many times. This chain joins TRBV19 and TRBJ1-1; D is undetermined. The CDR3 sequence is 14 residues long. Germline V gene sequence: CDR1 LNHDA, CDR2 SQIVND (reference sequence). V was trimmed by 6 bases and J by 2 bases, leaving 13 bases between them. The CDR3 sequence is CASRPLGPNTEAFF. CDR3 in DNA: TGTGCCAGTAGACCTTTAGGACCCAACACTGAAGCTTTCTTT.

A few counts support this clonotype. V gene TRBV4-1 combines with J gene TRBJ1-5, with D uncertain. Per germline, CDR1 MGHRA and CDR2 YSYEKL. Trimming left V 0 bases short and J 1 base short, with 4 bases between. This CDR3 is 14 amino acids long. CDR3 in amino acids: CASSQEVSNQPQHF. The CDR3 DNA reads as TGCGCCAGCAGCCAAGAGGTGAGCAATCAGCCCCAGCATTTT.

Of note for this clonotype: Being one base from a much bigger clone, this may be a read error. The CDR3 bases are TGTGCCAGCAGCTTAGTAGTGAACACTGAAGCTCTCTTT. Translating it yields CASSLVVNTEALF. The chain has TRBV7-9 and TRBJ1-1; D call uncertain. Per the germline V gene, CDR1 is SEHNR and CDR2 is FQNEAQ (reference sequence). This CDR3 comprises 13 residues.

This clonotype has at least ten counts. The rearrangement uses TRBV7-9 and TRBJ2-7, with unresolved D. Germline V gene data show CDR1 as SEHNR and CDR2 as FQNEAQ (reference sequence). The germline V and J ends were trimmed by 6 bases and 2 bases, with 11 bases remaining between them. The CDR3 has 13 amino acids. This chain's CDR3 is CASRGAVTYEQYF. The CDR3 coding sequence is TGTGCCAGCAGGGGTGCGGTGACCTACGAGCAGTACTTC.